This TCR beta chain was profiled in a study of cytomegalovirus exposure and HLA in healthy donors (TCRdb year 2017). Regarding the research as a whole: An earlier analysis of some 600 of the donors reported approximately 260 Gb of sequence data and 117 million unique TCR beta sequences obtained from some 200 million T cells. Approximately 310 gigabases of sequencing data and tens of millions of unique TCR sequences were included in an early release covering several hundred HLA-typed donors. The genetic ancestry cluster associated with self-reported Caucasian donors included 81% of the 350 to 500 genotyped donors. The study was designed to test whether signatures of past pathogen exposure could be identified by cataloging public T cell receptors. Using immunosequencing, the study profiled T cell repertoires from roughly 650 subjects and related those repertoires to cytomegalovirus serostatus. A separate validation cohort of over 95 different subjects was used in addition to the roughly 670-subject first cohort. To predict cytomegalovirus infection status, the study brought together high-throughput TCR immunosequencing, statistical association of individual TCRs with disease status, and machine learning. In a later analysis, previously published TCR beta repertoires from several hundred donors were re-analyzed and high-resolution HLA genotyping was added so that TCR occurrence patterns could be studied. The later analysis used no new phenotypic data to find candidate immune exposures, relying instead on TCR beta sequences and their occurrence across donors. In an earlier analysis of about 590 of the donors, high-throughput TCR beta sequencing was used to judge whether each TCR beta V gene segment behaved as functional or pseudogenic. Donor age, sex, ethnicity and CMV serostatus were compiled alongside the repertoire data. A later genetic analysis took genome-wide SNP genotypes for about 55% of the 666 donors and used that subset as a discovery cohort. Every repertoire in the discovery cohort had been generated on one and the same sequencing platform. HLA typing covered class I and class II loci at four-digit resolution. The number of donors typed differed by locus, with about 629-630 for A, B, C, DRB1 and DQB1, roughly 550 for DQA1, 606 for DPA1, and some 470 for DPB1. Roughly 5 DR-DQ haplotypes were handled as single units for association and clustering because linkage in the cohort was strong. Among 398 genotyped donors of the cohort, an average of about 240,000 unique TCR beta nucleotide sequences were sequenced per donor, roughly 18% of them non-productive.

The cohort comprised hundreds of healthy bone marrow donors. All cohort members were sampled while nominally healthy, although unrecorded immune exposures were likely present. The donor tested CMV seropositive, placing the donor among the 290 or so seropositive members of the cohort. Every donor gave a peripheral blood sample, and the peripheral blood mononuclear cells from that sample were used for TCR beta sequencing. Genomic DNA was extracted from the blood cell samples with the Qiagen DNeasy Blood Extraction Kit. Worth noting for this clone: Its antigen is not yet known. Its ends do not fully match the called genes, so a read error is possible.

Receptor libraries were prepared by the immunoSEQ multiplex PCR assay. For the multiplex PCR, a mixture combining 60 forward primers for TCR Vbeta segments and 13 reverse primers for TCR Jbeta segments was used. A multiplex PCR assay on genomic DNA amplified the CDR3 region of rearranged TCR beta genes. On the Illumina HiSeq System, the amplified TCR beta libraries were sequenced as 87-base-pair reads. In the authors' own workflow: A later analysis tallied roughly 78 million unique TCR beta chains across the 666 repertoires, and some 12 million of those chains were shared by two or more donors. To remove PCR and sequencing errors, raw reads were error-corrected and collapsed into unique sequences using a nearest-neighbor algorithm that merged closely related sequences. To assign V, D and J gene segments, CDR3 sequences were aligned to IMGT reference sequences. For a sequence to be retained, a match of at least six nucleotides was required to both a V gene segment and a J gene segment. Rearrangements were called productive when the CDR3 lacked stop codons and stayed in frame with V and J; all others were non-productive. Following IMGT convention, CDR3 was defined as the stretch from the second conserved V-encoded cysteine up to the conserved J-encoded phenylalanine. In an earlier analysis of 550 to 650 of the donors, sequences lacking an unambiguous match to a single V gene segment were excluded. In an earlier analysis of about 590 of the donors, a V segment was called functional when productive rearrangements were above 56.7%, and segregating when the standard deviation between donors exceeded 5%. A statistical classification framework was built to diagnose cytomegalovirus status from the catalog of TCR beta chain sequences. A later analysis assigned V and J genes by comparing TCR nucleotide sequences with IMGT/GENE-DB human TR gene sequences. A later analysis assigned CDR3 sequences and most-parsimonious VDJ recombination scenarios with the TCRdist pipeline. In a later analysis, each TCR beta chain was defined by its CDR3 amino acid sequence together with its V-gene family, and reads without a unique V-gene family were excluded. In a later analysis, nearly 600 highly shared, low-generation-probability nucleotide sequences were removed to address suspected cross-contamination and a sequencing artifact. For each public chain, a later analysis derived a clonal expansion index from normalized ranks of inferred template counts within each repertoire. A later analysis computed generation probabilities with a VDJ recombination model fitted to out-of-frame rearrangements, and checked the results against IGoR. A later analysis scored TCR-TCR, TCR-HLA and TCR-CMV co-occurrence with hypergeometric tests, applying a repertoire-size bias correction to TCR pairs. To estimate false discovery rates, a later analysis permuted the HLA or CMV assignments 20 times. In a later analysis, co-occurring TCRs were grouped using DBSCAN, and TCRdist sequence similarity was added for clustering within HLA-allele-positive subsets. Co-occurrence clustering excluded repertoires with fewer than 30,000 or more than 120,000 public chains, plus five with anomalous nucleotide sharing. What TCRdb holds here is the immuneACCESS table cut down to in-frame rearrangements. Part of the clones is not present; checked against another copy, under half of the missing clones reflect an unresolved V gene, and the others are unexplained. The V and J calls and clone size come from that table; D and trimming were worked out from the DNA. The sample table shows 150,000 to 200,000 clones, and around two thirds are seen once. 10% of the sample is taken by the ten largest.

What the study reported, not specific to this receptor: Several of the top co-occurrence clusters appeared to be linked to parvovirus B19, influenza, CMV and Epstein-Barr virus, according to a later analysis. A few of the identified cytomegalovirus-associated TCR beta chains were confirmed in vitro to be specific for cytomegalovirus antigens. HLA typing was unavailable for some donors at each locus, so association tests used only the typed subset. The 87-base-pair reads could not distinguish some IMGT-functional V segments, including TRBV6-2 and TRBV6-3, so those segments were excluded. In the study, about 150 TCR beta chains were listed as associated with cytomegalovirus. According to the authors, the approach could potentially be generalized to other disease states and immunological phenotypes. A later genetic analysis reported fewer N-insertions in productive TCRs among donors in an Asian-associated ancestry cluster than the 666-donor mean. Sequencing depth was assumed to be roughly uniform across donors in the presence/absence analyses, though that assumption may not hold. A further reported finding was that TCR beta sequences accurately predicted the HLA-A and HLA-B alleles for most subjects in the first cohort. According to a later analysis, most CMV-associated TCR beta chains appeared to be HLA-restricted, and the HLA associations seemed to be driven largely by CMV exposure. A cluster of highly shared sequence variants was judged likely to be a technical artifact of the sequencing pipeline. When HLA alleles, especially DR and DQ, strongly co-occurred, TCR associations were difficult to assign to individual alleles. In a later analysis, TCR association rates were found to vary across HLA loci, with the most associated TCRs seen for DRB1 alleles and the fewest for HLA-C alleles. Seventeen rarely observed V segments, including chromosome 9 orphons, were excluded from the earlier analysis of about 500 of the donors because counts were too low. At a false discovery rate of 0.05, a later analysis linked 16,951 TCR beta sequences to specific HLA alleles. Immune exposure information for the cohort was limited to CMV serostatus. This cohort had only TCR beta chains sequenced, and the lack of alpha or paired-chain data limited which features could be detected. Linkage disequilibrium might explain the correlated functional status among segregating V segments, but an unknown experimental factor could not be excluded. Across donors, most TCR sequences were observed very rarely, whereas some public TCRs were present in many individuals. In both the original and validation cohorts, the classifier was reported to diagnose cytomegalovirus status with high specificity and sensitivity. Broadly in line with IMGT annotations, most TCR beta V segments showed up in productive rearrangements about 90% or about 30% of the time in an earlier analysis of 450 to 750 of the donors. V-gene and J-gene trimming of TCR beta chains was associated with a missense DCLRE1C variant in a later genetic analysis, and the association was replicated in an independent cohort. Compared with equally common non-associated chains, HLA-associated TCR beta chains in a later analysis were more clonally expanded and had lower generation probabilities.

The CDR3 starts with the cysteine, ends with the phenylalanine, and has 19 residues. Here the CDR3 DNA is all that survives: 57 bases in frame from base 1. For CDR1 and CDR2, the germline V gene (reference sequence) lists MNHEY and SMNVEV. What was sequenced was PBMCs. The receptor was isolated from a young man in good health and CMV-seropositive. The V gene is TRBV27 and the J gene is TRBJ2-3; TRBD1 could be the D gene, as 7 bases match. In nucleotide form, the sequence is TGTGCCAGCGGTTTAATGAGACAGGGTGGAGGGCTCAGCACAGATACGCAGTATTTT. It is translated as CASGLMRQGGGLSTDTQYF.